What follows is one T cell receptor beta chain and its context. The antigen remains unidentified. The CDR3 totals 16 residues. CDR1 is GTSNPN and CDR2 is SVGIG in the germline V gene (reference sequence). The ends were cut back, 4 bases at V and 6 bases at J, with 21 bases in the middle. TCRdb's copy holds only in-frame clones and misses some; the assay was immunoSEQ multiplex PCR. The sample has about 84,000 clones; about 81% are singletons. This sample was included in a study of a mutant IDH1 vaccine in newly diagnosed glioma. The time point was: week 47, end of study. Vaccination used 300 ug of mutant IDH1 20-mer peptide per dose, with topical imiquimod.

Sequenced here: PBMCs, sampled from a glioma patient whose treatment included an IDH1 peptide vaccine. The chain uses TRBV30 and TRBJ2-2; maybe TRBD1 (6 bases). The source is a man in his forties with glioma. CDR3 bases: TGTGCCTGGAATCTCGGCAACTTACAGGGTTCCGGGGAGCTGTTTTTT. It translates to CAWNLGNLQGSGELFF.